The clone carrying this TCR beta chain was seen at least ten times. Antigen: not known. These data originate in a study of post-analysis software for immune sequencing data. Findings and caveats of the study: Samples prepared in the same batch strongly co-clustered by F measure.

cDNA libraries for TCR beta contained unique molecular identifiers. MiXCR, run by TCRdb on the PCR reads, gives a single entry per CDR3 protein. The profile shows 250,000 to 300,000 distinct CDR3 sequences, 35% to 40% of them singletons. Sequenced input: blood. The TCR was taken from a girl aged 10-17 years with multiple sclerosis.

This CDR3 reads CASRGSDRADTQYF. In DNA form, the CDR3 reads TGTGCCAGCAGAGGATCGGACAGGGCAGATACGCAGTATTTT. The chain carries TRBV7-9 and TRBJ2-3, with TRBD1 identical over 8 bases. With V trimmed by 6 bases and J by 4 bases, 6 bases remained unmatched. CDR3 size: 14 residues. CDR1 is SEHNR and CDR2 is FQNEAQ in the germline V gene (reference sequence).